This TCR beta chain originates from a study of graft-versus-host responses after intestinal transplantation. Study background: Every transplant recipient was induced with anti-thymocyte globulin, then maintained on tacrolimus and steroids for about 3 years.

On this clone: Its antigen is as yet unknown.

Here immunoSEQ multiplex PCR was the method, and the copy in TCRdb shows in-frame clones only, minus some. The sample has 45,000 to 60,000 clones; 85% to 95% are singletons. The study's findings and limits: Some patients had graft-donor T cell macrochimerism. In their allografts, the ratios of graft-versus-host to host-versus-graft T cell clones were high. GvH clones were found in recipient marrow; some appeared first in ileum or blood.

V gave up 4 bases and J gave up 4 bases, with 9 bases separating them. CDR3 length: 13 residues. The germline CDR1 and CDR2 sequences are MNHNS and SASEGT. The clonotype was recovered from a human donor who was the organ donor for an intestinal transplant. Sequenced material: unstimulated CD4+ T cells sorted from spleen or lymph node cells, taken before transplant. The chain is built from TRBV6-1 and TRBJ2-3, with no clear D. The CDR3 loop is CASSVTGPDTQYF. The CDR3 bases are TGTGCCAGCAGTGTAACCGGGCCAGATACGCAGTATTTT.